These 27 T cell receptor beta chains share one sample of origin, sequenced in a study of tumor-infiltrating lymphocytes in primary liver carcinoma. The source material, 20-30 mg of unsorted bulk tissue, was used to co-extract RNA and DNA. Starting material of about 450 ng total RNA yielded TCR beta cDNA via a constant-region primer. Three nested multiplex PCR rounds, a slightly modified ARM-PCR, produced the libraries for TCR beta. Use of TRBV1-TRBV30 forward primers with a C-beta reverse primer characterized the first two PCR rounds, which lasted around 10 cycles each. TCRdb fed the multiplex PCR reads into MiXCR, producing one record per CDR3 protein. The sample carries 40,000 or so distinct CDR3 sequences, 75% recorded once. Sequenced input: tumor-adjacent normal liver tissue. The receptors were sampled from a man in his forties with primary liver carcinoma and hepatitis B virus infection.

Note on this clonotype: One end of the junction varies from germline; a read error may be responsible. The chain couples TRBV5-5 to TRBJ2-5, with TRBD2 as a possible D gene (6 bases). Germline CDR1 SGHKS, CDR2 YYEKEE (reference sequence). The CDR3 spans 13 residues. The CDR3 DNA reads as TGTGCCAGCAGCACGGGACTTAAAGAGACCCTGTACTTC. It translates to CASSTGLKETLYF.

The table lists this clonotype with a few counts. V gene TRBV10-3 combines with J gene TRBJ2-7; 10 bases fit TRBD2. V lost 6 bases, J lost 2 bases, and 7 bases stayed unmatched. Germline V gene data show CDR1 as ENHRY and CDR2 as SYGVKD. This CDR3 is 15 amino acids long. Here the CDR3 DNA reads TGTGCCATCAGCTATGGGACTAGCGACACCTACGAGCAGTACTTC. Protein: CAISYGTSDTYEQYF.

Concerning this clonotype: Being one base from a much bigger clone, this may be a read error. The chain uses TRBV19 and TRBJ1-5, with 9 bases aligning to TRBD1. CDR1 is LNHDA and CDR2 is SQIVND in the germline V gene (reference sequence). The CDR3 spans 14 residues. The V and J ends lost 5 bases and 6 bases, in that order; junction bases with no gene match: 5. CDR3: CASSPQGATQPQHF. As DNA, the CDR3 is TGTGCCAGTAGTCCACAGGGGGCAACTCAGCCCCAGCATTTT.

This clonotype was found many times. CDR3 sequence (DNA): TGTGCCAGCAGGGGGGGACAGGCCCATCAGCCCCAGCATTTT. Protein: CASRGGQAHQPQHF. This chain uses TRBV28 with TRBJ1-5, with TRBD1 matching 8 bases. The junction had 6 bases not matched to a gene; V was cut back by 6 bases and J by 5 bases. Germline V gives CDR1 MDHEN, CDR2 SYDVKM. The CDR3 is 14 residues long. Full variable domain (outside the CDR3, taken from reference TRBV28 and TRBJ1-5): DVKVTQSSRYLVKRTGEKVFLECVQDMDHENMFWYRQDPGLGLRLIYFSYDVKMKEKGDIPEGYSVSREKKERFSLILESASTNQTSMYLCASRGGQAHQPQHFGDGTRLSIL.

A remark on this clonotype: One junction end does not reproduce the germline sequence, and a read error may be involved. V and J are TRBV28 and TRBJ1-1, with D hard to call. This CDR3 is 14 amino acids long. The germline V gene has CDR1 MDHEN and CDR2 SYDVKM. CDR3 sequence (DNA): TGCACCAGCAGTTTCCGACGCTTGAACACTGAAGCTTTCTTT. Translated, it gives CTSSFRRLNTEAFF.

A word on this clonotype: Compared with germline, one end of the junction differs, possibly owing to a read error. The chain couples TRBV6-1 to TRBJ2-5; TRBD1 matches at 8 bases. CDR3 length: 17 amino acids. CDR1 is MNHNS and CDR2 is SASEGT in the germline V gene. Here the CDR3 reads CASSEYVPGQGRGAQHF. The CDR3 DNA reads TGTGCCAGCAGTGAGTACGTCCCCGGACAGGGTCGTGGGGCCCAGCACTTC.

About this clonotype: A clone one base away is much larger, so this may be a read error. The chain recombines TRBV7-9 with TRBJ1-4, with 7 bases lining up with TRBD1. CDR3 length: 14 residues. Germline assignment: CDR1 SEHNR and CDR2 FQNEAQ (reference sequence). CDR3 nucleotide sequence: TGTACCAGCAGCCCAGACAGGGAGAATGAAAAACTGTTTTTT. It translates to CTSSPDRENEKLFF.

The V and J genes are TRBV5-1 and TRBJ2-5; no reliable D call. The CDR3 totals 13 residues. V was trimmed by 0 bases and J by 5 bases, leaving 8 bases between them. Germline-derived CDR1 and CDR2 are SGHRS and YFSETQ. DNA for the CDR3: TGCGCCAGCAGCTTGGCCTCCCTGGAGACCCAGTACTTC. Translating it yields CASSLASLETQYF. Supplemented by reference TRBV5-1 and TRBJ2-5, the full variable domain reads KAGVTQTPRYLIKTRGQQVTLSCSPISGHRSVSWYQQTPGQGLQFLFEYFSETQRNKGNFPGRFSGRQFSNSRSEMNVSTLELGDSALYLCASSLASLETQYFGPGTRLLVL.

DNA of the CDR3: TGTGCCAGCAGGGGGAAGCGATCCTGCGAGCGCTACTTC. Protein product: CASRGKRSCERYF. This chain joins TRBV11-1 and TRBJ2-7; D gene uncertain. The CDR3 length is 13 residues. V lost 6 bases, J lost 13 bases, and 22 bases lay in between. Germline V lookup: CDR1 SGHAT, CDR2 FQDESV (reference sequence).

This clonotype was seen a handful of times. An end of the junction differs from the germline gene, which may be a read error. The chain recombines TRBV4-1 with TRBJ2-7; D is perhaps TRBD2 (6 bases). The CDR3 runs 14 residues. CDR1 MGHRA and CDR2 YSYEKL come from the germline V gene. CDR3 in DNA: TGCGCCAGTAGCCATGTGGGACTTGGCTACGAGCAGTACTTC. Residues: CASSHVGLGYEQYF.

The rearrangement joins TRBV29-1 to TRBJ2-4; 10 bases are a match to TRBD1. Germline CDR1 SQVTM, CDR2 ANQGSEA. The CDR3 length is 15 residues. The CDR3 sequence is CSVQPGTGVRDIQYF. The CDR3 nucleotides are TGCAGTGTCCAACCCGGGACAGGGGTGCGGGACATTCAGTACTTC. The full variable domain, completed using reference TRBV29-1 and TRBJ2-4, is SAVISQKPSRDICQRGTSLTIQCQVDSQVTMMFWYRQQPGQSLTLIATANQGSEATYESGFVIDKFPISRPNLTFSTLTVSNMSPEDSSIYLCSVQPGTGVRDIQYFGAGTRLSVL.

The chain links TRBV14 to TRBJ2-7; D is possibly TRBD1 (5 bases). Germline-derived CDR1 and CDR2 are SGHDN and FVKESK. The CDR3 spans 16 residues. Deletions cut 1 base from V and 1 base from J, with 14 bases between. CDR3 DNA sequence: TGTGCCAGCAGCCAAGCAGGGCGCCTACCGTCCTACGAGCAGTACTTC. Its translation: CASSQAGRLPSYEQYF.

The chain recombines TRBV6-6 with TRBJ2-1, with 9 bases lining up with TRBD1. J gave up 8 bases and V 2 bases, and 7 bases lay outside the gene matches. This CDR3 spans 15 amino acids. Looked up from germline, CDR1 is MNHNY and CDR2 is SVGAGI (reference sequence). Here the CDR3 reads CASSYPGDRDDEQFF. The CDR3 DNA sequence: TGTGCCAGCAGTTACCCAGGGGACAGGGACGATGAGCAGTTCTTC.

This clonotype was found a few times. For the CDR3, the DNA is TGTGCCAGCAGCTCTTTGGGGGGGACCTACAATGAGCAGTTCTTC. This gives the protein CASSSLGGTYNEQFF. V gene TRBV7-3 combines with J gene TRBJ2-1; 7 positions match TRBD2. V gave up 4 bases and J gave up 2 bases; unmatched junction bases: 5. The CDR3 is 15 amino acids. Germline CDR1 reads SGHTA; CDR2 reads FQGTGA.

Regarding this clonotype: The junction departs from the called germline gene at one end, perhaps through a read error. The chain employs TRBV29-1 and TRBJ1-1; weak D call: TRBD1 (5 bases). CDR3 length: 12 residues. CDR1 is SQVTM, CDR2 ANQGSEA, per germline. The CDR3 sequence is CSVRWGATEASF. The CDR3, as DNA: TGCAGTGTTCGATGGGGCGCGACTGAAGCATCCTTT.

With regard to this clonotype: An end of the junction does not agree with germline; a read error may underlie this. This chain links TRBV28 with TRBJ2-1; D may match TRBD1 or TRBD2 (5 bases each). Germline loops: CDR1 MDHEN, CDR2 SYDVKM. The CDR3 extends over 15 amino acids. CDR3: CASSSTGLDGNERFF. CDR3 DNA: TGTGCCAGCAGTTCCACGGGGCTTGATGGCAATGAGCGGTTCTTC.

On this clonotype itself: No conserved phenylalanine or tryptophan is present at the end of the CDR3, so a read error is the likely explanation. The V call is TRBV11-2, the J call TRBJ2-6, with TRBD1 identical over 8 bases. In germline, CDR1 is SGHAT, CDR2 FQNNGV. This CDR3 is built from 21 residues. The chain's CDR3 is CPSSMGGDRGISISGAKVLTV. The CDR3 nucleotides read TGTCCCAGCAGCATGGGGGGAGACAGGGGCATTTCCATCTCTGGGGCCAAGGTCCTGACTGTC.

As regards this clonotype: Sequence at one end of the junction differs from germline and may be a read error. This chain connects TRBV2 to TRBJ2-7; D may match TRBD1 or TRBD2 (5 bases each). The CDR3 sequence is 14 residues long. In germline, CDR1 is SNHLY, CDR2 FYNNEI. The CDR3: CASSEQGPSHEQYF. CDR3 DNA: TGTGCCAGCAGTGAACAGGGACCCTCCCACGAGCAGTACTTC.

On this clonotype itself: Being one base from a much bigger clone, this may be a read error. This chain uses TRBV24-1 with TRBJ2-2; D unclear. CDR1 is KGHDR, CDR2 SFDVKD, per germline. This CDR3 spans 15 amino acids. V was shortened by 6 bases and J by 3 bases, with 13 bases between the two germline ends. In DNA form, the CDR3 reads TGTGCCACCAGTAGGAAGAAGGGCCACACCGGGGAGCTGTTTTTT. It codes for CATSRKKGHTGELFF.

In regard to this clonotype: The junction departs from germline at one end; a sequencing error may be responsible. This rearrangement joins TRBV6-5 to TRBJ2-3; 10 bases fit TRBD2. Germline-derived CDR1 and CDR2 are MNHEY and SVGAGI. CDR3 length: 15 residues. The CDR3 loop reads CASNPELAGTDTEYF. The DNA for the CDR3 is TGTGCAAGCAACCCAGAACTAGCGGGAACAGATACAGAGTATTTT.

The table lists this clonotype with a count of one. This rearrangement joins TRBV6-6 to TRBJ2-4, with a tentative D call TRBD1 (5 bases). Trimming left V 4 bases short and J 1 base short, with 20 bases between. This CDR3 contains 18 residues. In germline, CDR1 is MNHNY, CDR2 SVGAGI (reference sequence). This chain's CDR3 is CASSSRNRSRVAKNIQYF. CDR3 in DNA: TGTGCCAGCAGTTCCCGGAACAGGAGTCGAGTTGCCAAAAACATTCAGTACTTC.

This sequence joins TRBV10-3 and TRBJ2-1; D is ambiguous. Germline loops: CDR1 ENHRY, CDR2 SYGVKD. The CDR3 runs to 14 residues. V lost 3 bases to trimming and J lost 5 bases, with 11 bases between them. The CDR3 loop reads CAISDASKDNEQFF. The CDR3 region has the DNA TGTGCCATCAGTGACGCAAGCAAGGACAATGAGCAGTTCTTC.

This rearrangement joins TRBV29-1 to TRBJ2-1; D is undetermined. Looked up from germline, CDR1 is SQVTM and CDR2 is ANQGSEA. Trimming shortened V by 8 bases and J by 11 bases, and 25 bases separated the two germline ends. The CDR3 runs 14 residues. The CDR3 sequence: CSTQAWWAINKQFF. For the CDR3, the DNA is TGCAGCACCCAAGCATGGTGGGCTATAAATAAGCAGTTCTTC.

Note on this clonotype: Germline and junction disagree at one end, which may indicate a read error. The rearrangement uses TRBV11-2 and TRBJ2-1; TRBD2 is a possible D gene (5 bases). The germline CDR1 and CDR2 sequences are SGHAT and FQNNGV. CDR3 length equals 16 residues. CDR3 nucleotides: TGTGACAGCAGCTCAACCATGAGCGCGGGTTACAACGAGCAGTTCTTC. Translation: CDSSSTMSAGYNEQFF. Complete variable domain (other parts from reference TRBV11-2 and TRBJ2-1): EAGVAQSPRYKIIEKRQSVAFWCNPISGHATLYWYQQILGQGPKLLIQFQNNGVVDDSQLPKDRFSAERLKGVDSTLKIQPAKLEDSAVYLCDSSSTMSAGYNEQFFGPGTRLTVL.

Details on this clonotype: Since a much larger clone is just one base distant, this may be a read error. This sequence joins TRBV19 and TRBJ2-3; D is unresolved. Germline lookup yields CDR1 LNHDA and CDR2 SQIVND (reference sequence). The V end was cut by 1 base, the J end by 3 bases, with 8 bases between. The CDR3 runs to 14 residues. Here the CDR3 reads CASSIVPETDTQYF. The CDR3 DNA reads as TGTGCCAGTAGTATAGTCCCGGAAACAGATACGCAGTATTTT.

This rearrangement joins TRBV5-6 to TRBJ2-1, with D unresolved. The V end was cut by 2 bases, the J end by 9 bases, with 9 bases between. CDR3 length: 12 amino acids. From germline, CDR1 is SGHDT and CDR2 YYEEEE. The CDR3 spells CASSFLVSEQFF. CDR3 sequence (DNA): TGTGCCAGCAGCTTTCTGGTCAGTGAGCAGTTCTTC.

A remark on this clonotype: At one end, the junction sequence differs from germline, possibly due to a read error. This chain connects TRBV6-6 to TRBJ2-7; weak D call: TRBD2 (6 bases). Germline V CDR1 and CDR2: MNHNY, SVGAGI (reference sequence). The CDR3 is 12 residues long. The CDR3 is CACSPGAGEQYF. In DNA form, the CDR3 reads TGTGCCTGCAGCCCCGGAGCGGGCGAGCAATACTTC.